This T cell receptor (beta chain) is drawn from a study of T cell changes during pregnancy in multiple sclerosis. The CDR3 loop spans 16 amino acids. Per the germline V gene, CDR1 is LGHNA and CDR2 is YSLEER. Germline trimming cut 4 bases from V and 4 bases from J; bases unmatched to any gene: 7. Generated by immunoSEQ multiplex PCR, the TCRdb table keeps only in-frame clones and is missing some. The sample lists about 70,000 clones, 85% to 95% seen once, with under 3.5% in the top ten. The TCR sequence derives from a female donor in good health, enrolled as a control in a pregnancy study. The specimen was CD8+ T cells from peripheral blood mononuclear cells, collected in the third trimester of pregnancy. The J gene is TRBJ2-2, the V gene TRBV4-3; 9 bases are a match to TRBD1. The CDR3 nucleotides read TGCGCCAGCAGCCCCGGGACAGGGAGAAGCACCGGGGAGCTGTTTTTT. Its translation is CASSPGTGRSTGELFF.